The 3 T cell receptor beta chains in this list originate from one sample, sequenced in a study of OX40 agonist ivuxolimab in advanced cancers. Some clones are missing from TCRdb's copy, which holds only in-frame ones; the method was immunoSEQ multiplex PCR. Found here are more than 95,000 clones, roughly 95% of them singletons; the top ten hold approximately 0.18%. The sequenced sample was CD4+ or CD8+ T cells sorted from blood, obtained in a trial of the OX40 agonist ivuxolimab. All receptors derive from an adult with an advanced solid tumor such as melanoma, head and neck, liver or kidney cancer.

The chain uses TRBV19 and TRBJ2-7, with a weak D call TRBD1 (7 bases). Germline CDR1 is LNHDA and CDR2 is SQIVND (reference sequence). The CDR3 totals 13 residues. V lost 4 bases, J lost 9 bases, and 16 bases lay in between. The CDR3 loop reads CASSTRQGGVQYF. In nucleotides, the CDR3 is TGTGCCAGTAGTACTAGACAGGGAGGTGTGCAGTACTTC. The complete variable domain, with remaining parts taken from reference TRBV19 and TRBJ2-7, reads DGGITQSPKYLFRKEGQNVTLSCEQNLNHDAMYWYRQDPGQGLRLIYYSQIVNDFQKGDIAEGYSVSREKKESFPLTVTSAQKNPTAFYLCASSTRQGGVQYFGPGTRLTVT.

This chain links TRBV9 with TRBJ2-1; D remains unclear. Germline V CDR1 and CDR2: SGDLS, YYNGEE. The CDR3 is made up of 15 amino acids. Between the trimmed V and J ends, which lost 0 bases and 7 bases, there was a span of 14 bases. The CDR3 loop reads CASSVGQVTGNEQFF. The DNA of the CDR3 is TGTGCCAGCAGCGTAGGTCAGGTAACCGGGAATGAGCAGTTCTTC.

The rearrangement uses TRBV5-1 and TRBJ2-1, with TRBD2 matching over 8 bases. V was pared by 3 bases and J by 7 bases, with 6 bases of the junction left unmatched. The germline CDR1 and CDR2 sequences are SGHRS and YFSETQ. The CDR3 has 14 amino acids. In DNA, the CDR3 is TGCGCCAGCAGCTCCGGGACGGGGGGGAATGAGCAGTTCTTC. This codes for CASSSGTGGNEQFF.